A single sample is the source of the 30 T cell receptor beta chains below, sequenced in a study of T-cell memory formation after mild COVID-19 (dated by TCRdb to about 2021). Libraries were made using 5' RACE. Sequencing took place on an Illumina NovaSeq 6000. TCRdb itself trimmed the public reads at Q25 with fastp, ran MiXCR and retained productive beta chains. Every CDR3 protein is listed once, alongside the most common genes and DNA of its rows. This sample has around 530,000 distinct CDR3 sequences in its table, and approximately 21% of those were observed once. Around 7.7% of the sample is held by the ten biggest clonotypes. The sequencing input was PBMCs or a T cell subset sorted from them (not recorded which). These receptors came from an adult woman who had mild COVID-19 (a few samples of this study predate the infection). The sample titles of this study are shuffled in the database, so cell type and time point are left out; the donor was told from shared clones.

This sequence joins TRBV4-1 and TRBJ2-2, with a weak D call TRBD1 (5 bases). Germline CDR1 is MGHRA and CDR2 is YSYEKL. CDR3 length: 16 amino acids. Trimming removed 4 bases from V and 4 bases from J, with 16 bases in between. Written as DNA, the CDR3 is TGCGCCAGCAGCCCCGGCAGGGCTCTCTCCACCGGGGAGCTGTTTTTT. It translates to CASSPGRALSTGELFF.

This clonotype was detected a few times. V and J are TRBV15 and TRBJ2-2; no clear D. The CDR3 covers 14 residues. Deletions cut 4 bases from V and 2 bases from J, with 8 bases between. Germline assignment: CDR1 LNHNV and CDR2 YYDKDF (reference sequence). The CDR3 DNA reads TGTGCCACCAGCACTCGATCAAACACCGGGGAGCTGTTTTTT. Its translation: CATSTRSNTGELFF.

As concerns this clonotype: One end of the junction is discordant with germline, which a read error may explain. The V call is TRBV6-6, the J call TRBJ1-5; a weak D match, TRBD1 (5 bases). Germline loops: CDR1 MNHNY, CDR2 SVGAGI (reference sequence). The CDR3 is made up of 14 amino acids. The CDR3 region is CASTSSNQGQSQHF. CDR3 in DNA: TGTGCCAGCACTTCCTCCAACCAGGGTCAGTCCCAGCATTTT.

The chain employs TRBV11-2 and TRBJ1-2, with D tentatively TRBD1 (5 bases). The CDR3 extends over 16 amino acids. The germline V and J ends were trimmed by 3 bases and 3 bases, with 17 bases remaining between them. The germline V gene encodes CDR1 SGHAT and CDR2 FQNNGV. This CDR3 is CASSLNQGGVDYGYTF. CDR3 DNA: TGTGCCAGCAGCTTGAACCAGGGAGGAGTTGACTATGGCTACACCTTC.

The CDR3 DNA reads as TGTGCCAGCAGCCAAGATTCGCGGGGGGCAGATACGCAGTATTTT. Amino acids: CASSQDSRGADTQYF. The rearrangement uses TRBV4-2 and TRBJ2-3, with 8 bases lining up with TRBD2. This CDR3 spans 15 amino acids. CDR1 LGHNA and CDR2 YNFKEQ come from the germline V gene. Trimming removed 0 bases from V and 4 bases from J; junction bases left unmatched: 3.

V and J are TRBV20-1 and TRBJ2-7, with 8 bases matching TRBD1. The germline CDR1 and CDR2 sequences are DFQATT and SNEGSKA (reference sequence). V was pared by 3 bases and J by 0 bases, with 7 bases of the junction left unmatched. This CDR3 is 15 amino acids long. CDR3 loop: CSARATGTGSYEQYF. CDR3 bases: TGCAGTGCTAGGGCAACCGGGACAGGCTCCTACGAGCAGTACTTC.

This clonotype was found a few times. The rearrangement uses TRBV29-1 and TRBJ1-1; possible D gene TRBD1, 5 bases. CDR3 length equals 14 residues. Trimming stripped 5 bases from V and 1 base from J, with 14 bases between. Germline assignment: CDR1 SQVTM and CDR2 ANQGSEA. CDR3 nucleotide sequence: TGCAGCGTTTTCCCCCGGGACGGGAACACTGAAGCTTTCTTT. Protein product: CSVFPRDGNTEAFF.

The J gene is TRBJ2-1, the V gene TRBV28, with 10 bases identical to TRBD2. The CDR3 length is 16 residues. V was clipped by 6 bases and J by 0 bases; unmatched bases: 5. CDR1 is MDHEN and CDR2 is SYDVKM in the germline V gene. In nucleotides, the CDR3 is TGTGCCAGCAGCCGTAGCGGGAGGCTCTCCTACAATGAGCAGTTCTTC. Residues: CASSRSGRLSYNEQFF.

Many counts were recorded for this clonotype. The chain recombines TRBV20-1 with TRBJ2-3; tentatively, D is TRBD1 (7 bases). Germline V gene data show CDR1 as DFQATT and CDR2 as SNEGSKA (reference sequence). V lost 3 bases to trimming and J lost 10 bases, with 23 bases between them. This CDR3 is 15 amino acids long. The CDR3 here is CSARSRGVEAGSQYF. The CDR3 region has the DNA TGCAGTGCTAGGTCCAGGGGGGTTGAGGCGGGGTCGCAGTATTTT.

This clonotype turned up a few times. V usage is TRBV5-1 and J usage is TRBJ1-2; D might be TRBD1 (5 bases). Germline-derived CDR1 and CDR2 are SGHRS and YFSETQ. The CDR3 extends over 15 amino acids. V lost 5 bases to trimming and J lost 5 bases, with 19 bases between them. CDR3 loop: CASRPRGTDDYGYTF. In nucleotides, the CDR3 is TGCGCCAGCAGACCGCGAGGGACCGACGATTATGGCTACACCTTC.

This clonotype has only a few counts. The gene calls are TRBV30 and TRBJ2-3; the match to TRBD1 covers 9 bases. Germline V gene sequence: CDR1 GTSNPN, CDR2 SVGIG (reference sequence). The CDR3 covers 15 residues. After removal of 5 bases from V and 4 bases from J, the junction contained 10 bases not matched to a gene. The CDR3 here is CAWDAGQGRADTQYF. The CDR3 DNA sequence: TGTGCCTGGGACGCCGGACAGGGGCGCGCAGATACGCAGTATTTT.

V gene TRBV2 combines with J gene TRBJ2-2; no clear D gene. Germline V gene sequence: CDR1 SNHLY, CDR2 FYNNEI. CDR3 length: 15 amino acids. V gave up 2 bases and J gave up 0 bases, with 7 bases separating them. CDR3 in amino acids: CASSESWPNTGELFF. The DNA for the CDR3 is TGTGCCAGCAGTGAAAGTTGGCCGAACACCGGGGAGCTGTTTTTT.

This clonotype came up a few times. The rearrangement joins TRBV7-9 to TRBJ2-2; D gene ambiguous. The length of the CDR3 is 16 residues. CDR1 and CDR2 (germline): SEHNR, FQNEAQ (reference sequence). V dropped 0 bases and J dropped 1 base, with 9 bases sitting between them. CDR3: CASSLAHLENTGELFF. The CDR3 DNA follows: TGTGCCAGCAGCTTAGCCCACCTTGAGAACACCGGGGAGCTGTTTTTT.

This clonotype has just a few counts. V gene TRBV4-2 combines with J gene TRBJ2-7, with D possibly matching TRBD1 (5 bases). V shed 1 base and J shed 5 bases, with 12 bases lying between them. This CDR3 region has 14 residues. CDR1 is LGHNA, CDR2 YNFKEQ, per germline. The CDR3 region is CASSQGGASHEQYF. CDR3 sequence (DNA): TGTGCCAGCAGCCAAGGGGGCGCAAGCCACGAGCAGTACTTC.

V usage is TRBV3-1 and J usage is TRBJ1-5; TRBD1 matches 9 bases. The CDR3 is made up of 16 amino acids. The germline V gene has CDR1 LGHDT and CDR2 YNNKEL (reference sequence). The V segment lost 1 base and the J segment 5 bases; nucleotides outside the gene matches: 6. This chain's CDR3 is CASSQGAGQGHQPQHF. CDR3 DNA sequence: TGTGCCAGCAGCCAAGGGGCGGGACAGGGACATCAGCCCCAGCATTTT. The variable domain in full, with the rest retrieved from reference TRBV3-1 and TRBJ1-5, is DTAVSQTPKYLVTQMGNDKSIKCEQNLGHDTMYWYKQDSKKFLKIMFSYNNKELIINETVPNRFSPKSPDKAHLNLHINSLELGDSAVYFCASSQGAGQGHQPQHFGDGTRLSIL.

V is TRBV7-9 and J is TRBJ2-1, with TRBD1 matching over 8 bases. The CDR3 consists of 14 residues. After removal of 1 base from V and 6 bases from J, the junction contained 2 bases not matched to a gene. Germline-derived CDR1 and CDR2 are SEHNR and FQNEAQ (reference sequence). The CDR3 sequence: CASSLDTGGNEQFF. The CDR3 DNA is TGTGCCAGCAGCTTAGATACAGGGGGCAATGAGCAGTTCTTC.

The V and J genes are TRBV5-1 and TRBJ2-1; 12 nucleotides line up with TRBD2. Germline lookup yields CDR1 SGHRS and CDR2 YFSETQ. This CDR3 spans 14 amino acids. With V trimmed by 4 bases and J by 8 bases, 4 bases remained unmatched. The chain's CDR3 is CASSPTSGGHEQFF. As DNA, the CDR3 is TGCGCCAGCAGCCCTACTAGCGGGGGGCATGAGCAGTTCTTC.

This clonotype was counted only a few times. The chain links TRBV5-1 to TRBJ2-7, with TRBD2 as a possible D gene (5 bases). V lost 0 bases and J lost 1, with 14 bases in between. CDR1 and CDR2 (germline): SGHRS, YFSETQ. The CDR3 covers 16 residues. The CDR3 loop is CASSLARWEWSYEQYF. The CDR3 DNA sequence: TGCGCCAGCAGCTTGGCCAGGTGGGAGTGGTCCTACGAGCAGTACTTC.

The sample holds one count of this clonotype. The rearrangement uses TRBV12-3 or TRBV12-4 and TRBJ1-3; D call uncertain. V lost 6 bases and J lost 2, with 11 bases in between. The CDR3 spans 14 residues. This CDR3 reads CASRQPGAGNTIYF. The CDR3 DNA is TGTGCCAGCAGGCAACCTGGGGCTGGAAACACCATATATTTT.

The chain joins TRBV5-1 to TRBJ2-7; D gene uncertain. V shed 4 bases and J shed 2 bases, with 16 bases lying between them. CDR3 length: 15 amino acids. Germline values: CDR1 SGHRS, CDR2 YFSETQ. CDR3 sequence: CASSSGPGGAYEQYF. The CDR3 DNA is TGCGCCAGCAGCAGTGGGCCGGGCGGCGCCTACGAGCAGTACTTC. Full variable domain (rest looked up from reference TRBV5-1 and TRBJ2-7): KAGVTQTPRYLIKTRGQQVTLSCSPISGHRSVSWYQQTPGQGLQFLFEYFSETQRNKGNFPGRFSGRQFSNSRSEMNVSTLELGDSALYLCASSSGPGGAYEQYFGPGTRLTVT.

This clonotype came up a few times. CDR3 in amino acids: CASSPGTGFSSPLHF. CDR3 nucleotides: TGTGCCAGCAGTCCCGGGACAGGGTTTTCTTCACCCCTCCACTTT. This chain connects TRBV6-6 to TRBJ1-6; TRBD1 aligns across 9 bases. The CDR3 contains 15 residues. CDR1 is MNHNY, CDR2 SVGAGI, per germline (reference sequence). The V segment lost 5 bases and the J segment 9 bases; nucleotides outside the gene matches: 8.

In its sample, this clonotype was seen a few times. V gene TRBV6-5 combines with J gene TRBJ1-5; a weak D match, TRBD1 (5 bases). Germline CDR1 reads MNHEY; CDR2 reads SVGAGI. Between the trimmed V and J ends, which lost 6 bases and 5 bases, there was a span of 11 bases. This CDR3 has 13 amino acids. The CDR3 DNA reads as TGTGCCAGCAGGGGGGGGTTAGATCAGCCCCAGCATTTT. It specifies CASRGGLDQPQHF.

This chain links TRBV7-9 with TRBJ1-1, with D possibly being TRBD1 (6 bases). V lost 3 bases to trimming and J lost 1 base, with 12 bases between them. Germline V gene sequence: CDR1 SEHNR, CDR2 FQNEAQ (reference sequence). This CDR3 contains 15 residues. CDR3 amino acids: CASSFQTGQNTEAFF. In nucleotides, the CDR3 is TGTGCCAGCAGCTTCCAGACAGGCCAGAACACTGAAGCTTTCTTT.

V is TRBV6-6 and J is TRBJ2-3, with TRBD2 as a possible D gene (5 bases). V was shortened by 2 bases and J by 0 bases, with 9 bases between the two germline ends. CDR3 length: 15 residues. CDR1 is MNHNY and CDR2 is SVGAGI in the germline V gene (reference sequence). The CDR3 DNA sequence: TGTGCCAGCAGTTACGTGGGAGCAAGCACAGATACGCAGTATTTT. Translated, it gives CASSYVGASTDTQYF.

J is TRBJ2-7 and V is TRBV3-2; the D call of TRBD1 is as the table states it, not checked on the DNA. TRBV3-2 is assigned pseudogene status. The CDR3 spans 16 residues. CDR3 nucleotides: TGTGCCAGCAGCCAATTCGACGGGGACAGGAACAACGAGCAGTACTTC. It yields the protein CASSQFDGDRNNEQYF.

The J gene is TRBJ2-3, the V gene TRBV5-1; D is ambiguous. The CDR3 contains 14 residues. V was clipped by 0 bases and J by 5 bases, with 10 bases between them. Germline V lookup: CDR1 SGHRS, CDR2 YFSETQ. CDR3 amino acids: CASSLAVKGDTQYF. The CDR3 DNA follows: TGCGCCAGCAGCTTGGCGGTAAAGGGAGATACGCAGTATTTT.

This clonotype occurred a few times. The rearrangement links TRBV4-3 to TRBJ2-1; D is perhaps TRBD2 (6 bases). Germline CDR1 reads LGHNA; CDR2 reads YSLEER. The CDR3 consists of 17 residues. The germline V and J ends were trimmed by 0 bases and 7 bases, with 19 bases remaining between them. CDR3 in amino acids: CASSQDIMRERSNEQFF. The CDR3 nucleotides are TGCGCCAGCAGCCAAGATATAATGCGGGAACGGTCGAATGAGCAGTTCTTC.

The chain carries TRBV18 and TRBJ2-1, with 11 bases fitting TRBD2. V gave up 4 bases and J gave up 9 bases; unmatched junction bases: 8. Germline lookup yields CDR1 KGHSH and CDR2 LQKENI. CDR3 length: 15 residues. CDR3 nucleotide sequence: TGTGCCAGCTCACGGTCGACTAGCGGGACCGGTGAGCAGTTCTTC. Protein product: CASSRSTSGTGEQFF. Full variable domain (rest looked up from reference TRBV18 and TRBJ2-1): NAGVMQNPRHLVRRRGQEARLRCSPMKGHSHVYWYRQLPEEGLKFMVYLQKENIIDESGMPKERFSAEFPKEGPSILRIQQVVRGDSAAYFCASSRSTSGTGEQFFGPGTRLTVL.

This clonotype was observed a few times. The J gene is TRBJ2-2, the V gene TRBV10-3; no firm D call. Trimming took 4 bases from V and 8 from J, leaving 5 bases between them. This CDR3 has 11 amino acids. Germline CDR1 and CDR2: ENHRY and SYGVKD. DNA for the CDR3: TGTGCCATCAGTGGGATTGGGGAGCTGTTTTTT. This gives the protein CAISGIGELFF.

The chain couples TRBV5-1 to TRBJ2-7; no clear D. Between the trimmed V and J ends, which lost 4 bases and 3 bases, there was a span of 11 bases. Germline CDR1 reads SGHRS; CDR2 reads YFSETQ. The CDR3 contains 13 residues. The CDR3 nucleotides are TGCGCCAGCAGCAACAACTACCGCTACGAGCAGTACTTC. Residues: CASSNNYRYEQYF.